Included here is one TCR beta chain sequence, with context. These data originate in a study of blood T cell repertoires in COVID-19. Study at large: The analysed material was cDNA or gDNA that came from T cells, B-cell-depleted T cells, or PBMCs.

The germline V gene has CDR1 WSHSY and CDR2 SAAADI. V shed 8 bases and J 6 bases; nucleotides not matched to a gene: 12. The CDR3 consists of 15 residues. The authors' processing: Reference gene primer amplification yielded estimated nucleated cell counts. Clones were read by immunoSEQ multiplex PCR, and TCRdb kept only the in-frame ones, dropping some. V and J calls and clone size are given by that table; D and trimming were obtained from the DNA. Here the sample spans about 160,000 clones, more than 70% being singletons. This receptor was obtained from a man aged 55 to 70 who had recovered from COVID-19. Material for sequencing was PBMCs or T cells enriched from blood (not recorded which). This rearrangement joins TRBV10-2 to TRBJ1-5; 8 bases map to TRBD1. The CDR3: CASRQGRGPGQPQHF. As DNA, the CDR3 is TGCGCCAGCCGACAGGGGCGCGGTCCCGGTCAGCCCCAGCATTTT.